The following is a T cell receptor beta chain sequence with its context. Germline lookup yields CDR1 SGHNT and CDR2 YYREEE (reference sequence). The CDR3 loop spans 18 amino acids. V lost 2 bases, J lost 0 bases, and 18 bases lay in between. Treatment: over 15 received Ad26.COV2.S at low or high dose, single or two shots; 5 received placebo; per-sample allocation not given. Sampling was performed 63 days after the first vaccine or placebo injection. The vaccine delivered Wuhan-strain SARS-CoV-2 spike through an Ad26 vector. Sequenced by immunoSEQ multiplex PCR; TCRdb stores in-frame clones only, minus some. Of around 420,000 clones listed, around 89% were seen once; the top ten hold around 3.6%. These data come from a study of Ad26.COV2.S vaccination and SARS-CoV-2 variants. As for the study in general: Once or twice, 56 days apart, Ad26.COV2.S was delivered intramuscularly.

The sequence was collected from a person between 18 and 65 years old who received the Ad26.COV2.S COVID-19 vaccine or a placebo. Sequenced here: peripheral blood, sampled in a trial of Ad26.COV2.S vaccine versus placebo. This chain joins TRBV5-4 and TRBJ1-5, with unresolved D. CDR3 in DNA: TGTGCCAGCAGCTTTAGATTGGGATTGTCAGATAGCAATCAGCCCCAGCATTTT. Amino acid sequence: CASSFRLGLSDSNQPQHF. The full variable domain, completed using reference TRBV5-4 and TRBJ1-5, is ETGVTQSPTHLIKTRGQQVTLRCSSQSGHNTVSWYQQALGQGPQFIFQYYREEENGRGNFPPRFSGLQFPNYSSELNVNALELDDSALYLCASSFRLGLSDSNQPQHFGDGTRLSIL.